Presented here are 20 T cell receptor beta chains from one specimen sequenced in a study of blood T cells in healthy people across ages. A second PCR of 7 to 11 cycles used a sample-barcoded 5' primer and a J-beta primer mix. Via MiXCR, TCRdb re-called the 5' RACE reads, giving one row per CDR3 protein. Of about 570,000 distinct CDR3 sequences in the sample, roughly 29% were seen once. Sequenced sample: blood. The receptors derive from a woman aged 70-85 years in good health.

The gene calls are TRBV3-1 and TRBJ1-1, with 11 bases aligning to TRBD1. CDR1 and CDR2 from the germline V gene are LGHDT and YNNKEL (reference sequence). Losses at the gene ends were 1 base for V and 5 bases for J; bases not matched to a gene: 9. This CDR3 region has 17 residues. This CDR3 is CASSQGRTGGAGTEAFF. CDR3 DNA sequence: TGTGCCAGCAGCCAAGGAAGGACAGGGGGCGCCGGTACTGAAGCTTTCTTT.

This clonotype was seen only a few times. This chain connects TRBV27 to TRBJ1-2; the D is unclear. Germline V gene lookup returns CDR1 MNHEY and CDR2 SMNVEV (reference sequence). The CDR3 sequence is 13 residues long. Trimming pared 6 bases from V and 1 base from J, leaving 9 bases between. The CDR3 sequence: CASRRELNYGYTF. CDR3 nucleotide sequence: TGTGCCAGCAGACGGGAGCTTAACTATGGCTACACCTTC.

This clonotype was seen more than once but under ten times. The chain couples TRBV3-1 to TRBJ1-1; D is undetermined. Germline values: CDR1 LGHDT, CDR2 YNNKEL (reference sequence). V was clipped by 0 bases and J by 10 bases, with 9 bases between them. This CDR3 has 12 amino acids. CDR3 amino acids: CASSQEESGAFF. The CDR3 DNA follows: TGTGCCAGCAGCCAAGAAGAGTCGGGAGCTTTCTTT.

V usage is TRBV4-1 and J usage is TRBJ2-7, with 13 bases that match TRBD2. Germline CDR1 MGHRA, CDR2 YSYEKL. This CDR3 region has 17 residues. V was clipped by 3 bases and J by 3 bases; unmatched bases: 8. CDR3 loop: CASSHELAGGPNYEQYF. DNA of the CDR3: TGCGCCAGCAGCCATGAACTAGCGGGGGGGCCAAACTACGAGCAGTACTTC.

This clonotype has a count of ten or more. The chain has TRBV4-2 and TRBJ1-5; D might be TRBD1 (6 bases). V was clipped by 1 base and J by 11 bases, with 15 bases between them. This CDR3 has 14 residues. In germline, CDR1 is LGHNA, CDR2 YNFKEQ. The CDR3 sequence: CASSQVFDSGAQHF. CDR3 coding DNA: TGTGCCAGCAGCCAAGTTTTTGATTCAGGGGCCCAGCATTTT.

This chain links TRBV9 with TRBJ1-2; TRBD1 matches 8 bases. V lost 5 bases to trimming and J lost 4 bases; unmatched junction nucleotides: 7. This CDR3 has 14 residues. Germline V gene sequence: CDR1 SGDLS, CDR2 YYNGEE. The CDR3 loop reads CASRRGQGIYGYTF. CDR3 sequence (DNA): TGTGCCAGCAGGCGTGGACAGGGAATCTATGGCTACACCTTC.

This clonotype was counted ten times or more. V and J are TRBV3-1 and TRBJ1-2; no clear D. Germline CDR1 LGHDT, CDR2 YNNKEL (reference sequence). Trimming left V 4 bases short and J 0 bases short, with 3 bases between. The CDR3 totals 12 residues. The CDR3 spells CASSPSNYGYTF. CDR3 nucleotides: TGTGCCAGCAGCCCATCTAACTATGGCTACACCTTC.

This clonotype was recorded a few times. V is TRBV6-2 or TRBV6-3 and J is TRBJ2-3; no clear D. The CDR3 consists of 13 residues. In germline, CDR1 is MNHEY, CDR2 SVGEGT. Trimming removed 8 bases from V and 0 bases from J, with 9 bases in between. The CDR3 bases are TGTGCCAGCCGAGGAACGAGCACAGATACGCAGTATTTT. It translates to CASRGTSTDTQYF.

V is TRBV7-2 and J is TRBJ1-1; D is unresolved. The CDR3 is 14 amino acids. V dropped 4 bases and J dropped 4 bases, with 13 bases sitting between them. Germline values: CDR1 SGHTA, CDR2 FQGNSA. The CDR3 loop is CASSSVLRLTEAFF. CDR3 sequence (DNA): TGTGCCAGCAGCTCGGTCCTTCGGCTCACTGAAGCTTTCTTT.

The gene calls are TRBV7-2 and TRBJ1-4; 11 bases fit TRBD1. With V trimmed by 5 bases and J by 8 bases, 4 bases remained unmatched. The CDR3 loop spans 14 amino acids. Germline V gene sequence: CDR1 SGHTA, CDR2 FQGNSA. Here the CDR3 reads CASSKDRGHEKLFF. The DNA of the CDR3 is TGTGCCAGCAGCAAGGACAGGGGGCACGAAAAACTGTTTTTT.

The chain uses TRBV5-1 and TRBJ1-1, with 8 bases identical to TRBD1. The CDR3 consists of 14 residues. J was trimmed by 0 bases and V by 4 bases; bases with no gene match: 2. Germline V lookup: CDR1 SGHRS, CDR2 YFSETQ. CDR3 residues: CASSKTGVNTEAFF. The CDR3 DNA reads TGCGCCAGCAGCAAGACAGGGGTGAACACTGAAGCTTTCTTT.

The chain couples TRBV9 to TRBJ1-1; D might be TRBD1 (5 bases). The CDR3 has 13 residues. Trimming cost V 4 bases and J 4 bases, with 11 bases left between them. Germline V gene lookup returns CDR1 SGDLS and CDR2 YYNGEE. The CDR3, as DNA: TGTGCCAGCAGCCCCCGGGACGGCACTGAAGCTTTCTTT. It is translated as CASSPRDGTEAFF.

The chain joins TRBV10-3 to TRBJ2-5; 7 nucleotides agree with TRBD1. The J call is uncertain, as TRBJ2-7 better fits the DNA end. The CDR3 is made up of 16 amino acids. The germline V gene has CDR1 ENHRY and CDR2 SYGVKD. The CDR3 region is CAISALGQALTYEQYF. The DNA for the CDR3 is TGTGCCATCAGTGCCCTTGGACAGGCATTGACCTACGAGCAGTACTTC.

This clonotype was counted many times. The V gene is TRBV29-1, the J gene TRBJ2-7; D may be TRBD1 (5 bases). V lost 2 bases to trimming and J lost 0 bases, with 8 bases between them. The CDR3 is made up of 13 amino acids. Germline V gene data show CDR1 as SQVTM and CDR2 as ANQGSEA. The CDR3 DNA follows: TGCAGCGTTGAATCGGACACCTCCTACGAGCAGTACTTC. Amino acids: CSVESDTSYEQYF.

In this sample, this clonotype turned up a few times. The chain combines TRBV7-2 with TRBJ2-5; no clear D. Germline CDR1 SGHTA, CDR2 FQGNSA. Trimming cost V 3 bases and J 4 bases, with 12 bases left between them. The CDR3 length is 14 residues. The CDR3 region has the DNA TGTGCCAGCAGCTTTGCTAGAACTACAGAGACCCAGTACTTC. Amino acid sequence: CASSFARTTETQYF.

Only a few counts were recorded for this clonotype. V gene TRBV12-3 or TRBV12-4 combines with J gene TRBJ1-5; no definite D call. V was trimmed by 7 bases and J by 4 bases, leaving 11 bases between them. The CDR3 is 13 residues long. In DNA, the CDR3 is TGTGCCAGCACCAGGCAGTCGAATCAGCCCCAGCATTTT. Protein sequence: CASTRQSNQPQHF.

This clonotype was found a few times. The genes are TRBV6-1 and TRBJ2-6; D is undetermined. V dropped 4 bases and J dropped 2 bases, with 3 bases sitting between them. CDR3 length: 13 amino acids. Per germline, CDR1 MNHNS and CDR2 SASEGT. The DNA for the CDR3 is TGTGCCAGCAGTGTTGCTGGGGCCAACGTCCTGACTTTC. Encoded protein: CASSVAGANVLTF.

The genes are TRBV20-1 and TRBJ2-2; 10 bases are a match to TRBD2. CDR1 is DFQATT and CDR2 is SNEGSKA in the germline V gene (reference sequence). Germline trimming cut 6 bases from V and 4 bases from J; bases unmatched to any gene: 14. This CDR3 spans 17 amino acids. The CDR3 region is CSAPRAGSGGSTGELFF. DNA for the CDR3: TGCAGTGCCCCCCGGGCGGGTAGCGGGGGGAGCACCGGGGAGCTGTTTTTT.

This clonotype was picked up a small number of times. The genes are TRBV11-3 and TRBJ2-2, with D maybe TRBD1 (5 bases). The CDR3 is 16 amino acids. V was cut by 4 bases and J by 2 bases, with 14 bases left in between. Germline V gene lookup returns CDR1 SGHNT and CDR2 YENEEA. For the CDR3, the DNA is TGTGCCAGCAGCTCTCCTAGGGGCTCCAACACCGGGGAGCTGTTTTTT. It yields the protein CASSSPRGSNTGELFF.

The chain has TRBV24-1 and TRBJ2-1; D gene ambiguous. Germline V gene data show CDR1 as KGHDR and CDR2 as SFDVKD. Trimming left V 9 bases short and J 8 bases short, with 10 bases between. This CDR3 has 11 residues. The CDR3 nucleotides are TGTGCCACCTGTAGGGTGGATGAGCAGTTCTTC. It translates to CATCRVDEQFF.